These T cell receptor beta chains were read from a single sample in a study of T cells in localized non-small cell lung cancer. TCRdb's table, derived via immunoSEQ multiplex PCR, lists solely in-frame clones and lacks some. The table includes under 1,400 clones, about 19% detected once. The sequencing here drew on lung tumor tissue, taken before any cancer treatment. The receptors stem from a female donor aged 60 or older with stage I squamous cell lung carcinoma. CDR3s include the opening cysteine and the closing phenylalanine or tryptophan. The D gene is left open where the match is weak. Some rows mark clone size as missing; the rest say once, few, many or name a class of expanded clone.

D	size	J	V	length	DNA	CDR3
TRBD1	-	TRBJ1-4	TRBV11-3	15	TGTGCCAGCAGCAGCGGGACAGACGGAAATGAAAAACTGTTTTTT	CASSSGTDGNEKLFF
-	-	TRBJ2-3	TRBV7-4	13	TGTGCCAGCAGCTCGTTTGGCACAGATACGCAGTATTTT	CASSSFGTDTQYF
TRBD2	-	TRBJ2-1	TRBV9	17	TGTGCCAGCAGCACAGGAAGGGGACTAGCGGGATCCAATGAGCAGTTCTTC	CASSTGRGLAGSNEQFF
-	large	TRBJ1-4	TRBV6-8	12	TGTGCCAGCAGTGACAGTCGGCGAAAACTGTTTTTT	CASSDSRRKLFF
-	-	TRBJ1-5	TRBV30	13	TGTGCCTGGAGTGTAAAAGGTTCCCAGCCCCAGCATTTT	CAWSVKGSQPQHF
-	medium-sized	TRBJ1-5	TRBV9	13	TGTGCCAGCAGTGATACGTGGGATCAGCCCCAGCATTTT	CASSDTWDQPQHF
-	-	TRBJ1-1	TRBV19	14	TGTGCCAGTAGTATTAACAGGGAGGACACTGAAGCTTTCTTT	CASSINREDTEAFF
-	few	TRBJ1-1	TRBV30	13	TGTGCCTGGAGTGTAAAGGGGAGTACTGAAGCTTTCTTT	CAWSVKGSTEAFF
TRBD2	-	TRBJ2-7	TRBV11-3	18	TGTGCCAGCAGCGTAACTAGCGGGAGTGATTATTTCAGGTTCGAGCAGTACTTC	CASSVTSGSDYFRFEQYF
-	few	TRBJ2-1	TRBV10-2	15	TGCGCCAGCAGTGATCCCTCCTCTGGCAAATGGGAGCAGTTCTTC	CASSDPSSGKWEQFF
TRBD2	-	TRBJ2-2	TRBV19	15	TGTGCCAGTAGTAGGACTAGCGGGTTCTTAGGGGAGCTGTTTTTT	CASSRTSGFLGELFF
-	few	TRBJ1-2	TRBV6-8	16	TGTGCCAGCAGTCTCACCCCGGACGTCACAAACTATGGCTACACCTTC	CASSLTPDVTNYGYTF
-	large	TRBJ2-1	TRBV30	11	TGTGCCTGGAGTCAGAGAGATGAGCAGTTCTTC	CAWSQRDEQFF
-	-	TRBJ2-1	TRBV11-3	16	TGTGCCAGCAGCTTGGAGGGCCAGACAAGCTACAATGAGCAGTTCTTC	CASSLEGQTSYNEQFF
TRBD2	medium-sized	TRBJ2-1	TRBV11-3	15	TGTGCCAGCACCCCAGGGACTAGTGGGACCAATGAGCAGTTCTTC	CASTPGTSGTNEQFF
-	-	TRBJ1-2	TRBV19	13	TGTGCCAGTAGTCTCCAGCTCAACTATGGCTACACCTTC	CASSLQLNYGYTF
-	-	TRBJ1-5	TRBV12-5	15	TGTGCTAGTGGTTTCGCTGCGGATCCCAATCAGCCCCAGCATTTT	CASGFAADPNQPQHF
TRBD1	medium-sized	TRBJ2-7	TRBV6-8	15	TGTGCCAGCAGCATAGGCGGGACAGGGACCTACGAGCAGTACTTC	CASSIGGTGTYEQYF
TRBD1	-	TRBJ2-2	TRBV6-8	13	TGTGCCAGCAATTCAGGGGGCCCCGGGGAGCTGTTTTTT	CASNSGGPGELFF
-	few	TRBJ1-5	TRBV11-3	18	TGTGCCAGCAGGCCTGGGGGGCTCATCTTGCCCAGCAATCAGCCCCAGCATTTT	CASRPGGLILPSNQPQHF
TRBD2	-	TRBJ2-5	TRBV7-6	18	TGTGCCAGCAGCCAAGAGCCTAGCGGGAGCAAGTACCAAGAGACCCAGTACTTC	CASSQEPSGSKYQETQYF
TRBD2	-	TRBJ2-1	TRBV6-7	17	TGTGCCAGCAGTGCCCAAGGGCTAGCGGGAGGGGTCGATGAGCAGTTCTTC	CASSAQGLAGGVDEQFF
-	-	TRBJ2-1	TRBV9	16	TGTGCCAGCAGCGTAGTCGGGCCTAGCTCCTACAATGAGCAGTTCTTC	CASSVVGPSSYNEQFF
-	-	TRBJ1-4	TRBV5-1	14	TGCGCCAGCAGCTTGGACGGGACTAATGAAAAACTGTTTTTT	CASSLDGTNEKLFF
TRBD2	few	TRBJ2-5	TRBV6-8	16	TGTGCCAGCAGTTCTCGACTAGCGGGAGTGAGGGAGACCCAGTACTTC	CASSSRLAGVRETQYF
TRBD1	few	TRBJ1-1	TRBV11-3	17	TGTGCCAGCAGCCGCGCCGGGACAGCGATTCTGAACACTGAAGCTTTCTTT	CASSRAGTAILNTEAFF
-	few	TRBJ2-5	TRBV30	11	TGTGCCTGGAGGAGGGGGGAGACCCAGTACTTC	CAWRRGETQYF
-	-	TRBJ1-3	TRBV5-1	16	TGCGCCAGCAGCTTATTCAGGGGAAGCTCTGGAAACACCATATATTTT	CASSLFRGSSGNTIYF
-	-	TRBJ2-7	TRBV6-8	15	TGTGCCAGCAGTTACTCCTTAGCGAGCTCCTACGAGCAGTACTTC	CASSYSLASSYEQYF
-	few	TRBJ2-5	TRBV30	13	TGTGCCTGGAGTGTAACGGTCCGGGAGACCCAGTACTTC	CAWSVTVRETQYF
-	few	TRBJ2-7	TRBV5-2	14	TGCGCCAGCAACCTCCAGGTGAGCTCCTACGAGCAGTACTTC	CASNLQVSSYEQYF
TRBD2	few	TRBJ2-3	TRBV6-8	13	TGTGCCAGCAGTTCGCGACGGCGGGGGACGCAGTATTTT	CASSSRRRGTQYF
TRBD2	few	TRBJ2-1	TRBV11-3	16	TGTGCCAGCAGCTTAGGACCGGGAGGGATGAGAAATGAGCAGTTCTTC	CASSLGPGGMRNEQFF
-	few	TRBJ2-2	TRBV19	13	TGTGCCACGAAGATAACGAACACCGGGGAGCTGTTTTTT	CATKITNTGELFF
-	medium-sized	TRBJ1-3	TRBV6-8	16	TGTGCCATCAGTGCTATGACAGCCGGCCCAGGAAACACCATATATTTT	CAISAMTAGPGNTIYF
-	large	TRBJ2-7	TRBV6-8	13	TGTGCCAGCAGTTGGAACAGGGCTTACGAGCAGTACTTC	CASSWNRAYEQYF
-	few	TRBJ2-6	TRBV5-1	19	TGCGCCAGCAGCACAAGAGCCGGGACTGGAGAAGCTGGGGCCAACGTCCTGACTTTC	CASSTRAGTGEAGANVLTF
TRBD2	-	TRBJ2-1	TRBV5-1	16	TGCGCCAGCAACCTTTTTAGCGGGAGTACCTACAATGAGCAGTTCTTC	CASNLFSGSTYNEQFF
-	-	TRBJ2-7	TRBV9	12	TGTGCCAGCTGTTGGGACTCCTACGAGCAGTACTTC	CASCWDSYEQYF
-	-	TRBJ2-7	TRBV18	14	TGTGCCAGCTCACCTTCCAGGGATTCCTACGAGCAGTACTTC	CASSPSRDSYEQYF
-	-	TRBJ2-7	TRBV5-1	15	TGCGCCAGCAGCTTGGCCGGTGACAGCTCCTACGAGCAGTACTTC	CASSLAGDSSYEQYF
TRBD1	few	TRBJ1-2	TRBV11-3	15	TGTGCCAGCAGCTTAGGCCCCCGACAGGGGAATGGCTACACCTTC	CASSLGPRQGNGYTF
TRBD2	-	TRBJ2-5	TRBV18	15	TGTGCCAGCTCGTTGACTAGCGGGAGGCCAGAGACCCAGTACTTC	CASSLTSGRPETQYF
-	once	TRBJ2-2	TRBV14	15	TGTGCCAGCAGCCATCAGGGCCTGTTCACCGGGGAGCTGTTTTTT	CASSHQGLFTGELFF
TRBD1	few	TRBJ1-4	TRBV9	14	TGTGCCAGCAGCGGACAGGGGGCGGATGAAAAACTGTTTTTT	CASSGQGADEKLFF
-	-	TRBJ2-1	TRBV23-1	15	TGCGCCAGCAGCCAAGATTCGGTCAGGGGTAATGAGCAGTTCTTC	CASSQDSVRGNEQFF
-	-	TRBJ1-2	TRBV18	15	TGTGCCAGCTCACCACGGGCAGAGGGGCTGTATGGCTACACCTTC	CASSPRAEGLYGYTF
TRBD1	-	TRBJ1-2	TRBV30	15	TGTGCCTGGAGTCCGGTAGGACAGGGTGGCCATGGCTACACCTTC	CAWSPVGQGGHGYTF
-	few	TRBJ2-7	TRBV6-7	11	TGTGCCAGCAGTTGGGGGCAAGTGCAGTACTTC	CASSWGQVQYF
TRBD2	few	TRBJ2-2	TRBV19	15	TGTGCCAGTAGTACACGGACTAGCCCCCCCGGGGAGCTGTTTTTT	CASSTRTSPPGELFF